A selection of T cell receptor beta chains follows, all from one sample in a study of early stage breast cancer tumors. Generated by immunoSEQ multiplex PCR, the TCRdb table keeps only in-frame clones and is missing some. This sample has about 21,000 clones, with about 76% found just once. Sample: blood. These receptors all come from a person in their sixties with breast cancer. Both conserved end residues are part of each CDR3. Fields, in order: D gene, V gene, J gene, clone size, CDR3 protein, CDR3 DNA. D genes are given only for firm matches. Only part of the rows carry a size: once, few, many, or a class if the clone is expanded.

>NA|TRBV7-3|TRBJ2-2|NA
CASSLRPENTGELFF
TGTGCCAGCAGCTTAAGGCCAGAGAACACCGGGGAGCTGTTTTTT
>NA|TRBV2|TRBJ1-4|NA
CASRRSGTAVNEKLFF
TGTGCCAGCAGGAGATCCGGGACGGCGGTTAATGAAAAACTGTTTTTT
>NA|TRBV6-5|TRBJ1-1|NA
CASSYLRGGFNTEAFF
TGTGCCAGCAGTTACCTCCGGGGGGGCTTTAACACTGAAGCTTTCTTT
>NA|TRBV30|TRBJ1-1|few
CAEGSNTEAFF
TGTGCCGAGGGGAGTAACACTGAAGCTTTCTTT
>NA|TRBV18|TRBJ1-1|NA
CASSPPGTRRGTEAFF
TGTGCCAGCTCACCACCCGGGACCCGAAGGGGCACTGAAGCTTTCTTT
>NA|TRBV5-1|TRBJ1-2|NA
CASSLDTPNYGYTF
TGCGCCAGCAGCTTGGACACCCCTAACTATGGCTACACCTTC
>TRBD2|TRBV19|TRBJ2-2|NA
CASSIRGGLAGDTGELFF
TGTGCCAGTAGTATCAGGGGCGGACTAGCGGGGGACACCGGGGAGCTGTTTTTT
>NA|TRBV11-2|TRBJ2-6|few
CASSIGVTGANVLTF
TGTGCCAGCAGCATTGGGGTAACTGGGGCCAACGTCCTGACTTTC
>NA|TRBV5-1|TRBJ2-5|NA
CASSLGPGQGQETQYF
TGCGCCAGCAGCTTGGGCCCTGGGCAGGGTCAAGAGACCCAGTACTTC
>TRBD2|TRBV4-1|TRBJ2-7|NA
CASSRLAGGLRYEQYF
TGCGCCAGCAGCCGACTAGCGGGGGGCCTTCGCTACGAGCAGTACTTC